The 16 T cell receptor beta chains below were found in one sample sequenced in a study of cytomegalovirus exposure and HLA in healthy donors. The PCR was carried out with 60 Vbeta primers and 13 Jbeta primers. Produced via immunoSEQ multiplex PCR; TCRdb's table is partial and in-frame only. The table includes about 85,000 clones, around 64% detected once. The specimen sequenced was PBMCs. The receptor source for this set is a young man in good health and CMV-seronegative.

CDR3 in amino acids: CASSVRTGAGNTEAFF. The DNA for the CDR3 is TGTGCCAGCAGTGTTCGGACAGGGGCGGGGAACACTGAAGCTTTCTTT. This sequence joins TRBV28 and TRBJ1-1, with 9 bases that match TRBD1. CDR1 is MDHEN and CDR2 is SYDVKM in the germline V gene. The V segment lost 5 bases and the J segment 1 base; nucleotides outside the gene matches: 8. This CDR3 contains 16 residues.

Only one count was recorded for this clone. The chain links TRBV18 to TRBJ1-4; 7 bases are a match to TRBD1. Germline values: CDR1 KGHSH, CDR2 LQKENI. This CDR3 is built from 13 residues. J gave up 3 bases and V 8 bases, and 3 bases lay outside the gene matches. Written as DNA, the CDR3 is TGTGCCAGCCGACAGGGTGCTAATGAAAAACTGTTTTTT. Its translation is CASRQGANEKLFF.

This clone was found a few times. The chain combines TRBV2 with TRBJ1-5, with TRBD1 as a possible D gene (6 bases). This CDR3 is 13 amino acids long. The ends were cut back, 7 bases at V and 4 bases at J, with 11 bases in the middle. CDR1 and CDR2 from the germline V gene are SNHLY and FYNNEI. CDR3 nucleotides: TGTGCCAGCATACAGGGACCTAATCAGCCCCAGCATTTT. The encoded protein is CASIQGPNQPQHF.

CDR3: CASSSPYRTGANYGYTF. As DNA, the CDR3 is TGTGCCAGCTCATCGCCCTACCGGACAGGTGCTAACTATGGCTACACCTTC. This chain links TRBV18 with TRBJ1-2; 7 nucleotides agree with TRBD1. The trim removed 5 bases at V and 0 bases at J, leaving 12 bases unmatched. The length of the CDR3 is 17 residues. Germline values: CDR1 KGHSH, CDR2 LQKENI.

In this sample, this clone turned up a few times. The chain combines TRBV10-2 with TRBJ2-7, with 10 bases identical to TRBD2. The V and J ends lost 6 bases and 5 bases, in that order; junction bases with no gene match: 10. Germline V gene lookup returns CDR1 WSHSY and CDR2 SAAADI. The CDR3 runs to 15 residues. The CDR3 sequence: CASSDLAGVTHEQYF. In DNA, the CDR3 is TGCGCCAGCAGCGATCTAGCGGGAGTCACCCACGAGCAGTACTTC.

A few counts support this clone. The rearrangement links TRBV7-9 to TRBJ2-7; 9 nucleotides align to TRBD1. Trimming cost V 5 bases and J 5 bases; bases outside gene matches: 10. Per the germline V gene, CDR1 is SEHNR and CDR2 is FQNEAQ (reference sequence). This CDR3 has 15 residues. This CDR3 is CASSANRDRANEQYF. The DNA for the CDR3 is TGTGCCAGCAGCGCGAACCGGGACAGGGCCAACGAGCAGTACTTC.

The V gene is TRBV28, the J gene TRBJ2-1; tentative D call: TRBD1 (6 bases). The CDR3 is 16 amino acids. Germline loops: CDR1 MDHEN, CDR2 SYDVKM. Trimming stripped 2 bases from V and 5 bases from J, with 16 bases between. In DNA form, the CDR3 reads TGTGCCAGCAGTTTAATAGTACAGGGTCGACACAATGAGCAGTTCTTC. It yields the protein CASSLIVQGRHNEQFF.

V and J are TRBV7-3 and TRBJ1-1; D is unresolved. V shed 3 bases and J shed 4 bases, with 12 bases lying between them. There are 14 residues in the CDR3. From germline, CDR1 is SGHTA and CDR2 FQGTGA. CDR3: CASSLGSGVTEAFF. The CDR3 coding sequence is TGTGCCAGCAGCTTGGGGAGTGGGGTCACTGAAGCTTTCTTT.

This clone appeared a single time. The chain uses TRBV2 and TRBJ2-5; D may be TRBD1 (5 bases). Germline loops: CDR1 SNHLY, CDR2 FYNNEI. The CDR3 has 16 amino acids. V shed 1 base and J shed 5 bases, with 17 bases lying between them. CDR3 bases: TGTGCCAGCAGTGAAGGGTGGTCCGCAGGGCTGGAGACCCAGTACTTC. This encodes CASSEGWSAGLETQYF.

The V and J genes are TRBV6-1 and TRBJ2-4; 11 bases align to TRBD2. The junction had 3 bases not matched to a gene; V was cut back by 0 bases and J by 8 bases. The CDR3 sequence is 15 residues long. CDR1 is MNHNS, CDR2 SASEGT, per germline. The CDR3 region has the DNA TGTGCCAGCAGTGAAGCTAGCGGGGGGGCCGACATTCAGTACTTC. Translating gives CASSEASGGADIQYF.

The rearrangement uses TRBV30 and TRBJ2-7, with D possibly TRBD2 on 7 matching bases. The V gene's germline CDR1 is GTSNPN and CDR2 SVGIG (reference sequence). V was clipped by 0 bases and J by 2 bases, with 26 bases between them. The CDR3 is 19 residues long. The CDR3 DNA reads as TGTGCCTGGAGTGTAATACGACTGGGGGGGCGCTTATCCACCTACGAGCAGTACTTC. Translating it yields CAWSVIRLGGRLSTYEQYF.

The chain uses TRBV5-1 and TRBJ1-6; possibly TRBD1 for D (5 bases). The germline V and J ends were trimmed by 4 bases and 6 bases, with 11 bases remaining between them. Germline lookup yields CDR1 SGHRS and CDR2 YFSETQ. The CDR3 extends over 14 amino acids. The CDR3 DNA sequence: TGCGCCAGCAGCCAGGGCCTAAGTAATTCACCCCTCCACTTT. Translating it yields CASSQGLSNSPLHF.

This sequence joins TRBV2 and TRBJ2-1; D is ambiguous. Germline-derived CDR1 and CDR2 are SNHLY and FYNNEI. This CDR3 is 12 amino acids long. V was clipped by 6 bases and J by 5 bases, with 8 bases between them. The CDR3 coding sequence is TGTGCCAGCAGAGCCGAGGACAATGAGCAGTTCTTC. Its translation is CASRAEDNEQFF.

This sequence joins TRBV25-1 and TRBJ1-1; D is uncertain. V lost 4 bases to trimming and J lost 1 base, with 7 bases between them. The germline V gene encodes CDR1 MGHDK and CDR2 SYGVNS. The CDR3 sequence is 13 residues long. CDR3 region: CASSVTRNTEAFF. The CDR3 DNA is TGTGCCAGCAGTGTAACGAGGAACACTGAAGCTTTCTTT.

The chain has TRBV27 and TRBJ1-1; D might be TRBD1 (6 bases). The CDR3 sequence is 14 residues long. V shed 2 bases and J shed 2 bases, with 9 bases lying between them. Germline CDR1 is MNHEY and CDR2 is SMNVEV (reference sequence). The CDR3, as DNA: TGTGCCAGCAGTTTAGGACAGACCAACACTGAAGCTTTCTTT. Translated: CASSLGQTNTEAFF.

This clone was seen only a few times. The rearrangement joins TRBV6-1 to TRBJ2-7; tentative D call: TRBD2 (5 bases). The CDR3 covers 13 residues. Trimming removed 4 bases from V and 0 bases from J, with 7 bases in between. Germline values: CDR1 MNHNS, CDR2 SASEGT. The CDR3 is CASSADFSYEQYF. DNA for the CDR3: TGTGCCAGCAGTGCGGACTTCTCCTACGAGCAGTACTTC.